This TCR beta chain was captured by sequencing in a study of identical twins (dated by TCRdb to about 2016). General notes on the study: The study deep-sequenced TCR alpha and beta repertoires from monozygotic twins, unrelated adults of various ages and cord blood to test whether fetal clonotypes persist. Replicate twin experiments were performed at different times using different library preparation protocols to rule out contamination. Broad study findings and their caveats: Zero-insertion analyses could be partly confounded by invariant T cells such as MAIT and iNKT, although diverse VJ usage argued against such confounding for most clonotypes. Out-of-frame TCR alpha sharing in monozygotic twins was systematically underestimated by recombination models, whereas sharing between unrelated individuals was in agreement with the recombination models. Because the same donors could not be followed over many years, the conclusions depended on cross-sectional statistical analysis. Abundant cord blood beta clonotypes carried fewer insertions; young adult naive repertoires showed a weaker similar trend, while memory repertoires showed none. Out-of-frame TCR alpha sequences shared between twins showed an excess of low generation-probability sequences compared with coincidental sharing between unrelated individuals. A weaker excess of twin sharing was found in beta out-of-frame sequences because the signal-to-noise ratio was lowered by fewer shared sequences.

The library came from 5' RACE. Instrument on record: Illumina HiSeq 2000. A universal primer binding site was introduced by template switching, and a unique molecular identifier was present in the final cDNA, enabling accurate counting of TCR cDNA molecules. Specific primers in the conserved constant-segment region were used to synthesize first-strand cDNA for the TCR alpha and beta chains. To control for contamination, every cDNA library was double barcoded, receiving both a SMART-Mk sample barcode and Illumina barcodes. TruSeq adapter sequences and Illumina sample barcodes were added in two successive PCR steps. TCR alpha and beta cDNA libraries were sequenced on the Illumina HiSeq platform with custom primers. On the study's bioinformatics: MiGEC processed the raw reads to extract unique molecular identifiers, while MiXCR was used to determine the CDR3 positions. Recombination models were inferred per individual with the repgenHMM and IGoR tools using an EM algorithm. The analysis of shared clonotypes was done with the tcR package in R, with sharing normalized by the product of cloneset sizes. To study raw recombination free of thymic and clonal selection effects, out-of-frame nonproductive sequences were analyzed. TCRdb redid the processing of the public reads, applying fastp at Q25 and MiXCR, and retained in-frame beta chains. Each CDR3 protein gets just one entry, which takes the most common genes and DNA from the rows behind it. TCRdb, rather than the study authors, made the V and J calls. The sample has about 810,000 distinct CDR3 sequences on record, 10% to 15% of them singletons. About 1.5% of the sample is held by the ten biggest clonotypes.

Every donor in the study was a healthy Caucasian. The twin cohort consisted of three pairs of female monozygotic twins, all aged roughly 18 to 30 years. The RNA used for TCR libraries was isolated from peripheral blood mononuclear cells. This clonotype was detected a few times. Its antigen is unknown. No much larger clonotype is one base removed from it; base qualities were not supplied. The CDR3 goes from the cysteine to the phenylalanine over 16 residues. Only the CDR3 DNA stays, 48 bases, in frame from base 1. The germline ends are 15 bases apart after V is trimmed by 5 bases and J by 1 base. These same data were also listed under a study on yellow fever vaccine responses in identical twins. As the second study states: According to the authors, in identical twins the way T cells responded to vaccination appeared partly convergent and partly personalized. In identical twins, the study followed T cell clones that responded to the vaccine with precision.

The sequence is built from TRBV12-3 or TRBV12-4 and TRBJ2-4; TRBD1 might be the D gene, on 5 matching bases. This TCR came from a woman aged 18-35 years in good health. The material sequenced was PBMCs. The CDR3 protein is CASSLRVGFAKNIQYF. The nucleotide sequence reads as follows: TGTGCCAGCAGTCTCAGGGTGGGGTTTGCCAAAAACATTCAGTACTTC.